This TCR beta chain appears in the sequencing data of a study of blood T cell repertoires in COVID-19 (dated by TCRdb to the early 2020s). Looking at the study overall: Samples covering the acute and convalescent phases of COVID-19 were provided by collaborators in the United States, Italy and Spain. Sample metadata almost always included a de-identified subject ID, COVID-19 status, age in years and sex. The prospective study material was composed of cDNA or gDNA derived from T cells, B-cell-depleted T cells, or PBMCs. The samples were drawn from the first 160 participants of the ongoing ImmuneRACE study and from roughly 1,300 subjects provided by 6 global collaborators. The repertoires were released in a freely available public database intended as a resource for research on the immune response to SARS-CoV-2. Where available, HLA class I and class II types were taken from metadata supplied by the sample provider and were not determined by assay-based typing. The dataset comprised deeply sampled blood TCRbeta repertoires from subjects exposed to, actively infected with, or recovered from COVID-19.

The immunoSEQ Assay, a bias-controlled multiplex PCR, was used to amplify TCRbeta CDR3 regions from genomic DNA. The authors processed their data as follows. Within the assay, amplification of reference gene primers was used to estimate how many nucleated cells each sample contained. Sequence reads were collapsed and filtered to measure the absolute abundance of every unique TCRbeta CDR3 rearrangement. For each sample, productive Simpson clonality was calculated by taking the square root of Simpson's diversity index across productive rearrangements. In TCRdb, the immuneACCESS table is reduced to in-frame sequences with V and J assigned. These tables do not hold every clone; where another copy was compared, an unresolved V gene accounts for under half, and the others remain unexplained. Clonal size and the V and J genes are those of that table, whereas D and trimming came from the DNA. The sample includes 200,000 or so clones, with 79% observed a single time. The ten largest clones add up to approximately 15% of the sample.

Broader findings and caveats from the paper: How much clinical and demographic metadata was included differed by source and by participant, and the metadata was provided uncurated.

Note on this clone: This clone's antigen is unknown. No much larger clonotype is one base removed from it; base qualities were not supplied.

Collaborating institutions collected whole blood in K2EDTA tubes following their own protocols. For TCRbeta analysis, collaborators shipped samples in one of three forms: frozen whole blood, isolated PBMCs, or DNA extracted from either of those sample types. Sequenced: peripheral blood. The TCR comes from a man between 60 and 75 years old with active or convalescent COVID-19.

Here the CDR3 is given as CASSVAGDGSYNEQFF. The DNA is TGTGCCAGCAGCGTAGCGGGGGATGGCTCCTACAATGAGCAGTTCTTC. The rearrangement joined TRBV9 to TRBJ2-1; a tentative D match to TRBD2 spans 6 bases. Per the germline V gene, SGDLS is the CDR1 and YYNGEE is the CDR2. V and J are truncated by 0 bases and 0 bases respectively, leaving an intervening sequence of 10 bases. Including the terminal cysteine and phenylalanine, the CDR3 comprises 16 residues. The CDR3 DNA has 48 bases and is translated from base 1.